Listed below are T cell receptor beta chains from one sample, sequenced in a study of blood T cell repertoires in COVID-19. Repertoires were generated with immunoSEQ multiplex PCR, while TCRdb's copy carries only in-frame clones and drops some. The top ten hold approximately 2.8% of the sample, which has 140,000 or so clones, approximately 92% seen once. Sample: peripheral blood. The receptors originated from a woman between 55 and 75 years old with active COVID-19. Each CDR3 is given with its conserved first and last residue. Fields, in order: clone size, J gene, D gene, V gene, CDR3 protein, CDR3 DNA. D genes are given only for firm matches. Some rows have no size entry. The others give once, few or many, or a class for an expanded clone.

>NA|TRBJ2-1|TRBD2|TRBV2
CASSLAGGPPYNEQFF
TGTGCCAGCAGTTTAGCGGGAGGCCCCCCCTACAATGAGCAGTTCTTC
>NA|TRBJ2-1|TRBD2|TRBV12-3/TRBV12-4
CASSARGGASQFF
TGTGCCAGCAGTGCCCGCGGGGGGGCTAGTCAGTTCTTC
>NA|TRBJ1-5|NA|TRBV12-3/TRBV12-4
CASSSTNRQPQHF
TGTGCCAGCAGTTCCACCAACAGGCAGCCCCAGCATTTT
>NA|TRBJ2-1|NA|TRBV7-2
CASSSQSGNEQFF
TGTGCCAGCAGCTCGCAGTCGGGCAATGAGCAGTTCTTC
>NA|TRBJ2-1|NA|TRBV9
CASSPPPGMVFEQFF
TGTGCCAGCAGCCCCCCCCCGGGGATGGTCTTTGAGCAGTTCTTC
>NA|TRBJ2-5|NA|TRBV18
CASSPRGLQETQYF
TGTGCCAGCTCCCCGAGAGGGCTCCAAGAGACCCAGTACTTC
>NA|TRBJ2-1|NA|TRBV27
CASSPQGSSEQFF
TGTGCCAGCAGCCCACAGGGTTCCTCTGAGCAGTTCTTC
>NA|TRBJ1-5|TRBD1|TRBV7-2
CASSSPGQGGNQPQHF
TGTGCCAGCAGTTCCCCGGGACAGGGGGGCAATCAGCCCCAGCATTTT
>NA|TRBJ2-3|TRBD1|TRBV29-1
CSVKKGTGRTDTQYF
TGCAGCGTTAAAAAAGGGACAGGCCGCACAGATACGCAGTATTTT
>NA|TRBJ2-3|TRBD2|TRBV24-1
CATSEDPSGRPLGTDTQYF
TGTGCCACCAGTGAAGATCCTAGCGGGAGACCCCTAGGCACAGATACGCAGTATTTT
>NA|TRBJ2-3|NA|TRBV3-1/TRBV3-2
CASSIGGGITDTQYF
TGTGCCAGCAGCATCGGGGGAGGCATCACAGATACGCAGTATTTT
>NA|TRBJ2-3|NA|TRBV4-1
CASSHLTEGTDTQYF
TGCGCCAGCAGCCATCTCACCGAGGGCACAGATACGCAGTATTTT
>NA|TRBJ2-7|NA|TRBV27
CASSSSGLVNEQYF
NA
>NA|TRBJ1-5|TRBD1|TRBV7-8
CASSYTGGAGQPQHF
TGTGCCAGCAGTTATACAGGGGGCGCGGGCCAGCCCCAGCATTTT
>NA|TRBJ2-7|TRBD2|TRBV19
CASSTRTSGSYEQYF
TGTGCCAGTAGTACCAGGACTAGCGGGAGCTACGAGCAGTACTTC
>NA|TRBJ2-5|NA|TRBV28
CASSFPAWKGETQYF
TGTGCCAGCAGTTTTCCGGCGTGGAAGGGGGAGACCCAGTACTTC
>NA|TRBJ2-2|TRBD1|TRBV11-3
CASSQRTGANTGELFF
TGTGCCAGCAGTCAACGTACAGGGGCTAACACCGGGGAGCTGTTTTTT
>NA|TRBJ2-7|TRBD1|TRBV6-2/TRBV6-3
CASSPDQGAYEQYF
TGTGCCAGCAGCCCCGACCAGGGGGCCTACGAGCAGTACTTC
>few|TRBJ1-6|TRBD1|TRBV4-1
CASSQGGTGYGSPLHF
TGCGCCAGCAGCCAAGGAGGGACAGGGTACGGTTCACCCCTCCACTTT
>NA|TRBJ2-7|NA|TRBV7-8
CATGGEQYF
TGTGCGACCGGAGGGGAGCAGTACTTC
>NA|TRBJ2-1|TRBD2|TRBV6-2/TRBV6-3
CASSYIAWTSGSWSYNEQFF
TGTGCCAGCAGTTACATCGCCTGGACTAGCGGGAGTTGGTCCTACAATGAGCAGTTCTTC
>NA|TRBJ2-1|TRBD2|TRBV30
CAWGTRRLAGGYNEQFF
TGTGCCTGGGGTACCCGTAGACTAGCGGGAGGTTACAATGAGCAGTTCTTC
>NA|TRBJ2-3|NA|TRBV7-9
CASGLSRRATDTQYF
TGTGCCAGTGGCCTTTCCCGGAGGGCCACAGATACGCAGTATTTT
>NA|TRBJ1-2|NA|TRBV28
CASLSYSNYGYTF
TGTGCCAGCCTCTCGTACAGTAACTATGGCTACACCTTC
>NA|TRBJ2-7|NA|TRBV5-1
CASSLEGGLVYEQYF
TGCGCCAGCAGCTTGGAGGGGGGGCTCGTCTACGAGCAGTACTTC
>few|TRBJ2-3|TRBD2|TRBV11-2
CASRPLAGGTDTQYF
TGTGCCAGCAGGCCACTAGCGGGAGGAACAGATACGCAGTATTTT
>NA|TRBJ1-1|NA|TRBV29-1
CSAAEGAEAFF
TGCAGCGCCGCAGAGGGAGCTGAAGCTTTCTTT
>NA|TRBJ2-7|TRBD2|TRBV5-1
CASSLGGGSDEQYF
TGCGCCAGCAGCTTGGGCGGGGGTTCCGACGAGCAGTACTTC
>NA|TRBJ2-7|NA|TRBV11-2
CASSLEVSSYEQYF
TGTGCCAGCAGCTTAGAGGTCAGCTCCTACGAGCAGTACTTC
>once|TRBJ2-6|NA|TRBV19
CASSIVGQISSGANVLTF
TGTGCCAGTAGTATAGTTGGACAGATATCCAGTGGGGCCAACGTCCTGACTTTC
>NA|TRBJ1-5|TRBD1|TRBV7-8
CASSLGQGILGGQPQHF
TGTGCCAGCAGCTTAGGACAGGGCATCCTGGGGGGTCAGCCCCAGCATTTT
>NA|TRBJ2-3|TRBD1|TRBV7-2
CASSLVLTGGDVDTQYF
TGTGCCAGCAGCTTAGTGTTGACAGGGGGAGATGTAGATACGCAGTATTTT
>NA|TRBJ1-2|TRBD1|TRBV7-9
CASSLRPITGDAYGYTF
TGTGCCAGCAGCTTACGACCAATAACAGGGGACGCCTATGGCTACACCTTC
>NA|TRBJ1-1|NA|TRBV19
CASSIGPLRAGLNTEAFF
TGTGCCAGTAGTATAGGGCCGCTCCGCGCGGGGTTGAACACTGAAGCTTTCTTT
>NA|TRBJ2-1|TRBD1|TRBV5-6
CASSHFNRGFYNEQFF
TGTGCCAGCAGCCATTTCAACAGGGGCTTTTACAATGAGCAGTTCTTC